The 6 T cell receptor beta chains below were found in one sample sequenced in a study of response to subunit inactivated influenza vaccine (dated by TCRdb to between 2017 and 2018). Receptor libraries were prepared by RT-PCR. Data came from an Illumina HiSeq 2500. TCRdb trimmed the raw reads at Q25, called clones with MiXCR and kept productive beta chains. Duplicate CDR3 protein sequences are folded into a single record with the most common DNA and genes. This sample holds over 800,000 distinct CDR3 sequences; approximately 22% were observed only once. The ten top clones hold roughly 10% of the sample. Source: PBMCs from blood, taken 4 to 6 days after vaccination. These receptor sequences come from a man aged 50-59 years who received an inactivated influenza vaccine. Donor details come from another sample of the same person, matched by shared clones.

This clonotype was found a few times. This chain connects TRBV7-2 to TRBJ2-7; the match to TRBD1 covers 10 bases. The CDR3 spans 15 residues. V shed 3 bases and J 3 bases; nucleotides not matched to a gene: 5. Germline loops: CDR1 SGHTA, CDR2 FQGNSA. Written as DNA, the CDR3 is TGTGCCAGCAGCTTCCGGGACAGGGGAATCTACGAGCAGTACTTC. Its translation is CASSFRDRGIYEQYF.

In this sample, this clonotype turned up many times. The chain joins TRBV29-1 to TRBJ1-5; 10 bases map to TRBD1. Germline assignment: CDR1 SQVTM and CDR2 ANQGSEA. The CDR3 totals 13 residues. V dropped 4 bases and J dropped 5; count of bases not matched to a gene: 2. The CDR3 loop reads CSVGQGAHQPQHF. The CDR3 region has the DNA TGCAGCGTTGGACAGGGGGCGCATCAGCCCCAGCATTTT.

CDR3 protein: CASSLGINRVHEQFF. In DNA, the CDR3 is TGTGCCAGCAGCTTAGGGATTAACAGGGTCCATGAGCAGTTCTTC. This sequence joins TRBV11-2 and TRBJ2-1, with D possibly matching TRBD1 (6 bases). The V end lost 1 base, the J end lost 8 bases, and 15 bases lay between the germline ends. CDR3 length: 15 residues. Germline CDR1 and CDR2: SGHAT and FQNNGV. Using reference TRBV11-2 and TRBJ2-1 for the parts outside the CDR3, the full variable domain is EAGVAQSPRYKIIEKRQSVAFWCNPISGHATLYWYQQILGQGPKLLIQFQNNGVVDDSQLPKDRFSAERLKGVDSTLKIQPAKLEDSAVYLCASSLGINRVHEQFFGPGTRLTVL.

This clonotype was observed at least ten times. V and J are TRBV9 and TRBJ2-5, with 9 bases fitting TRBD2. This CDR3 comprises 15 residues. Looked up from germline, CDR1 is SGDLS and CDR2 is YYNGEE. V lost 0 bases, J lost 5 bases, and 5 bases stayed unmatched. This CDR3 reads CASSVDSGRGETQYF. The CDR3 DNA follows: TGTGCCAGCAGCGTAGATAGCGGGAGAGGTGAGACCCAGTACTTC.

This chain uses TRBV12-5 with TRBJ2-5, with D unclear. The CDR3 sequence is 16 residues long. Trimming removed 4 bases at V and 2 bases at J, with 17 bases between. Germline V lookup: CDR1 LGHNT, CDR2 FRNRAP. The CDR3 DNA follows: TGTGCTAGTGGTTGGACCCCGGAAGGGATACAAGAGACCCAGTACTTC. This codes for CASGWTPEGIQETQYF.

The V call is TRBV19, the J call TRBJ2-1; a weak D match, TRBD2 (6 bases). The CDR3 consists of 13 residues. Between the trimmed V and J ends, which lost 7 bases and 9 bases, there was a span of 16 bases. Germline-derived CDR1 and CDR2 are LNHDA and SQIVND (reference sequence). The CDR3 is CASTGGGYGEQFF. CDR3 in DNA: TGTGCCAGTACCGGTGGGGGGTATGGTGAGCAGTTCTTC.